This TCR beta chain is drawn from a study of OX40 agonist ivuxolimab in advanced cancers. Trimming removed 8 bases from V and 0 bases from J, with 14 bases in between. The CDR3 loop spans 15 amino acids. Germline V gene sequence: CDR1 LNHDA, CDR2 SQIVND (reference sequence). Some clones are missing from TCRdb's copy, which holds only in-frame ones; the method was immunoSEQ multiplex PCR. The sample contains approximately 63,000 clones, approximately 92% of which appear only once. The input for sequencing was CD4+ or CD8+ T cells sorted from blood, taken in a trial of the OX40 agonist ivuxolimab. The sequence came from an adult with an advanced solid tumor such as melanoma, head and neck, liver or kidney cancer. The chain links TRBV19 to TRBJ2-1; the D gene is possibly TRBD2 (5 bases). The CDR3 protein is CASGRFLSSYNEQFF. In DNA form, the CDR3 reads TGTGCCAGTGGGAGATTTTTAAGCTCCTACAATGAGCAGTTCTTC.